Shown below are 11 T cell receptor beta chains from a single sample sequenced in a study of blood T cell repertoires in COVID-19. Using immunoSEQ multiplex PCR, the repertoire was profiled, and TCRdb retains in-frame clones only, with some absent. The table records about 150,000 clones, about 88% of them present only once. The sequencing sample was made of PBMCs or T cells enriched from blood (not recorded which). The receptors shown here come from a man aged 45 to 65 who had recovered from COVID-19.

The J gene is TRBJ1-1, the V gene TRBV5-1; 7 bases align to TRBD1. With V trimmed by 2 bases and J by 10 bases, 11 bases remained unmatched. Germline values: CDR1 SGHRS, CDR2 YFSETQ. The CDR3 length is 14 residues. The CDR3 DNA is TGCGCCAGCAGCTTCGGTGAGGGGGCCGGGGGAGCTTTCTTT. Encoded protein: CASSFGEGAGGAFF.

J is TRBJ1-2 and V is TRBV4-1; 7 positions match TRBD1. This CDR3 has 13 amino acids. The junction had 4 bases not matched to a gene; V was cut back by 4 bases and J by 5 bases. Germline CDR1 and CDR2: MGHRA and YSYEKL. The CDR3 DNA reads TGCGCCAGCAGCCTGGGGACAGCGTATGGCTACACCTTC. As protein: CASSLGTAYGYTF.

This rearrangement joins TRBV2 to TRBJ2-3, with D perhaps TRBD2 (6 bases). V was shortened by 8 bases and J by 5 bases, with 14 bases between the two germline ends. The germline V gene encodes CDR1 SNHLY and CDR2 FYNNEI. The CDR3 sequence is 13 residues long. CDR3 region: CASGRGTGDTQYF. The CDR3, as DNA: TGTGCCAGCGGACGGGGGACGGGAGATACGCAGTATTTT.

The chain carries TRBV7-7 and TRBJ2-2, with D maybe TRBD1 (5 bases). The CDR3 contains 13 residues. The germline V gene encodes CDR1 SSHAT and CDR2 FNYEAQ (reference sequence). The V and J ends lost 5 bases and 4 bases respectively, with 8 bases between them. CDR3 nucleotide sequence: TGTGCCAGCAGCAAAGGGGTCACCGGGGAGCTGTTTTTT. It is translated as CASSKGVTGELFF.

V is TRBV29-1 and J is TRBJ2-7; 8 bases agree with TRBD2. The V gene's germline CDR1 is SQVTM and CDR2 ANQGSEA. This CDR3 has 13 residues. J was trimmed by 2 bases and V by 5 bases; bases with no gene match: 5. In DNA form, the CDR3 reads TGCAGCGTTTTAGCGGGGTCCGCCTACGAGCAGTACTTC. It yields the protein CSVLAGSAYEQYF.

The CDR3 sequence: CAWSPQGEKLFF. DNA for the CDR3: TGTGCCTGGAGCCCCCAGGGGGAAAAACTGTTTTTT. The chain links TRBV30 to TRBJ1-4; TRBD1 is a possible D gene (6 bases). Germline CDR1 GTSNPN, CDR2 SVGIG (reference sequence). V was clipped by 3 bases and J by 8 bases, with 10 bases between them. The CDR3 sequence is 12 residues long.

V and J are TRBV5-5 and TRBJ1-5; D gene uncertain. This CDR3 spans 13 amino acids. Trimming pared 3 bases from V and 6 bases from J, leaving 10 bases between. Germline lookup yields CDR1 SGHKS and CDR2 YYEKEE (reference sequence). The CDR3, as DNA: TGTGCCAGCAGCTCGCTGCTATCTCAGCCCCAGCATTTT. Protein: CASSSLLSQPQHF.

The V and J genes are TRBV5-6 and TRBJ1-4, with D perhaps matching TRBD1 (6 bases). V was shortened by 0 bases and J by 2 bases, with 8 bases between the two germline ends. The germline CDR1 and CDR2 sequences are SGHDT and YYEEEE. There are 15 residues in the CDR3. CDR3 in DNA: TGTGCCAGCAGCTTGGTACAGGGCACTAATGAAAAACTGTTTTTT. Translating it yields CASSLVQGTNEKLFF. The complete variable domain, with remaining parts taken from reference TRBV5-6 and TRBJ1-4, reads DAGVTQSPTHLIKTRGQQVTLRCSPKSGHDTVSWYQQALGQGPQFIFQYYEEEERQRGNFPDRFSGHQFPNYSSELNVNALLLGDSALYLCASSLVQGTNEKLFFGSGTQLSVL.

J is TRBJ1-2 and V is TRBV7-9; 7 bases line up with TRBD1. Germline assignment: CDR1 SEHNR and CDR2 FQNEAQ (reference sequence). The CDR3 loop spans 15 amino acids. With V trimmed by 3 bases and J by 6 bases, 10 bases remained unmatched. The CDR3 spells CASSFSLTGSNGYTF. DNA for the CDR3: TGTGCCAGCAGCTTCTCCCTGACAGGGAGTAATGGCTACACCTTC.

The CDR3 DNA follows: TGTGCCAGCAGCTTATCGGCAGGGGTTAATTCTGGAAACACCATATATTTT. This encodes CASSLSAGVNSGNTIYF. This chain joins TRBV7-2 and TRBJ1-3; D possibly corresponds to TRBD1 (6 bases). Trimming took off 2 bases at V and 1 base at J, with 15 bases between the two ends. Germline CDR1 reads SGHTA; CDR2 reads FQGNSA. The CDR3 totals 17 residues.

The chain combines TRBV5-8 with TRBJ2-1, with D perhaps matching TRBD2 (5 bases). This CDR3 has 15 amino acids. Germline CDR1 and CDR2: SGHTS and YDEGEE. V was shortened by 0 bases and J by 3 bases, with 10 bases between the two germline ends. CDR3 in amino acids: CASSLDAGIYNEQFF. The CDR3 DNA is TGTGCCAGCAGCTTGGACGCCGGGATCTACAATGAGCAGTTCTTC.